The present T cell receptor beta chain was sequenced within a study of T cells in Graves' hyperthyroidism and ophthalmopathy. Study in general: Peripheral blood was taken when the disease was first diagnosed, before any treatment began.

Researchers took RNA transcripts and amplified the TCR beta CDR3 regions from them. Initially, a first-round RT-PCR of the TCR CDR3 employed the HTBI primer set. TCRdb re-called the multiplex PCR reads through MiXCR, storing one row per CDR3 protein. The sample lists about 210,000 distinct CDR3 sequences; 17% were seen once. Diagnoses rested on clinical symptoms, serum thyroxine and TRAb, thyroid ultrasound and orbital computed tomography. Fresh 10 ml peripheral blood yielded PBMCs. Germline CDR1 SGHRS, CDR2 YFSETQ. V lost 0 bases, J lost 9 bases, and 5 bases stayed unmatched. The CDR3 length is 15 residues. This clonotype was recorded a few times.

The rearrangement joins TRBV5-1 to TRBJ1-6; 8 bases are a match to TRBD1. The clonotype comes from a man in his forties or fifties with Graves' hyperthyroidism. The sample was blood. The CDR3 is CASSLADRGTSPLHF. The CDR3 nucleotides are TGCGCCAGCAGCTTGGCCGACAGGGGTACTTCACCCCTCCACTTT. The complete variable domain, with remaining parts taken from reference TRBV5-1 and TRBJ1-6, reads KAGVTQTPRYLIKTRGQQVTLSCSPISGHRSVSWYQQTPGQGLQFLFEYFSETQRNKGNFPGRFSGRQFSNSRSEMNVSTLELGDSALYLCASSLADRGTSPLHFGNGTRLTVT.